The sequence of this T cell receptor (beta chain) was determined in a study of T cells in localized non-small cell lung cancer. Clones were read by immunoSEQ multiplex PCR, and TCRdb kept only the in-frame ones, dropping some. This sample has under 40,000 clones, with around 84% found just once. Findings of the study overall: Investigators sequenced only a single tumor region, leaving heterogeneity possible.

In germline, CDR1 is SGHRS, CDR2 YFSETQ. V lost 4 bases to trimming and J lost 4 bases; unmatched junction nucleotides: 8. The CDR3 runs 16 residues. As to this clone: Its specificity is not known.

This receptor was identified in a male donor at least 60 years old with stage II squamous cell lung carcinoma. This material consisted of peripheral blood, taken before any cancer treatment. V usage is TRBV5-1 and J usage is TRBJ1-1, with 12 bases lining up with TRBD1. The CDR3 DNA reads as TGCGCCAGCAGCCCCGGGACAGGGGGCGCGGGCACTGAAGCTTTCTTT. Protein product: CASSPGTGGAGTEAFF. Looking up the rest from reference TRBV5-1 and TRBJ1-1 gives the full variable domain: KAGVTQTPRYLIKTRGQQVTLSCSPISGHRSVSWYQQTPGQGLQFLFEYFSETQRNKGNFPGRFSGRQFSNSRSEMNVSTLELGDSALYLCASSPGTGGAGTEAFFGQGTRLTVV.